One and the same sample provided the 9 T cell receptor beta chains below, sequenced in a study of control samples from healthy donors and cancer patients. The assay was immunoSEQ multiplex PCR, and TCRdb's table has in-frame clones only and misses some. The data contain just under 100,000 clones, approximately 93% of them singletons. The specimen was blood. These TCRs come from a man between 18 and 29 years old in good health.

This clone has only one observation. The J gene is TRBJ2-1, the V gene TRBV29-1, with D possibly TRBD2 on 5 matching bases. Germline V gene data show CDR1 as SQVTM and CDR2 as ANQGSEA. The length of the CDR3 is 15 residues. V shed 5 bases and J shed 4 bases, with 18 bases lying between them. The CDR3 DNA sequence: TGCAGCGTTCCCTCCTGGGCGGGTGCGTACAATGAGCAGTTCTTC. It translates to CSVPSWAGAYNEQFF.

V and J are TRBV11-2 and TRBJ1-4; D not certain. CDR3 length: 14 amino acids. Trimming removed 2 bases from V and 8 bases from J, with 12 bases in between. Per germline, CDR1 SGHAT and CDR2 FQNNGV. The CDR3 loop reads CASSLRQFDEKLFF. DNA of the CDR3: TGTGCCAGCAGCTTAAGGCAGTTTGACGAAAAACTGTTTTTT.

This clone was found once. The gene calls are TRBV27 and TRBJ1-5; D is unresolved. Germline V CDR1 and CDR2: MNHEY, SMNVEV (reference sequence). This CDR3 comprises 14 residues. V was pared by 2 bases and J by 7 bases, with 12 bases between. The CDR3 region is CASSLGRVGQPQHF. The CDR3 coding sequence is TGTGCCAGCAGTTTAGGCAGAGTCGGACAGCCCCAGCATTTT.

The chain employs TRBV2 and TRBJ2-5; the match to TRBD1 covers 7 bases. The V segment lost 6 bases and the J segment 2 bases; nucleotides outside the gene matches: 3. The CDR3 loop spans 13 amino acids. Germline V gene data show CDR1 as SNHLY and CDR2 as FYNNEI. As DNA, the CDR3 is TGTGCCAGCAGGTGGGACAGTCAAGAGACCCAGTACTTC. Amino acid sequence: CASRWDSQETQYF.

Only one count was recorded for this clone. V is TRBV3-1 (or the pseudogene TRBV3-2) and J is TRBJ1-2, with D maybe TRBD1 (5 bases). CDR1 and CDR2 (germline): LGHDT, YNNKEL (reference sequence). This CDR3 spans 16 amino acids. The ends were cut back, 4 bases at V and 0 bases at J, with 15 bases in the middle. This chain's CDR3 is CASSRTRPHSNYGYTF. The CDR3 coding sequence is TGTGCCAGCAGCCGGACAAGACCCCATTCTAACTATGGCTACACCTTC.

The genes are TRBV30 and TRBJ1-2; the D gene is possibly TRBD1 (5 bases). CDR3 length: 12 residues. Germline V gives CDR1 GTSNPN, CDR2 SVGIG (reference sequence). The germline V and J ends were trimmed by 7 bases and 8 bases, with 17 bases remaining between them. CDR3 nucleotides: TGTGCCTTTTCCCGGGGCCAGGACGGCTACACCTTC. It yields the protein CAFSRGQDGYTF.

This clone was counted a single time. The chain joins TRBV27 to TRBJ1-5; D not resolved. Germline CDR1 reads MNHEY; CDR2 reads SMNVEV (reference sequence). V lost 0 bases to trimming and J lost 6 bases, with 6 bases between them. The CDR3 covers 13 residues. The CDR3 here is CASSLSFGQPQHF. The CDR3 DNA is TGTGCCAGCAGTTTATCTTTTGGTCAGCCCCAGCATTTT.

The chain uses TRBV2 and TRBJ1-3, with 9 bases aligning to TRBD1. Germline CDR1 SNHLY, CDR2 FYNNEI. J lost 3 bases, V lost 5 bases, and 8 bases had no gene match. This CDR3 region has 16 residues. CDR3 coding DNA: TGTGCCAGCAGTTCGACTGGGACAGGGCTTGGAAACACCATATATTTT. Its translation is CASSSTGTGLGNTIYF.

The chain's CDR3 is CASSYGQGAVYGYTF. The CDR3 bases are TGTGCCAGTAGTTACGGACAGGGGGCGGTCTATGGCTACACCTTC. This chain links TRBV19 with TRBJ1-2, with TRBD1 identical over 11 bases. Germline CDR1 and CDR2: LNHDA and SQIVND (reference sequence). V lost 5 bases to trimming and J lost 4 bases; unmatched junction nucleotides: 6. The CDR3 is 15 amino acids. The entire variable domain, with the rest obtained from reference TRBV19 and TRBJ1-2, is as follows: DGGITQSPKYLFRKEGQNVTLSCEQNLNHDAMYWYRQDPGQGLRLIYYSQIVNDFQKGDIAEGYSVSREKKESFPLTVTSAQKNPTAFYLCASSYGQGAVYGYTFGSGTRLTVV.